A selection of T cell receptor beta chains follows, all from one sample in a study of blood T cell repertoires in COVID-19. The protocol was immunoSEQ multiplex PCR, while the TCRdb copy is restricted to in-frame clones and leaves out a portion. Counted here are some 390,000 clones, around 89% occurring once; the ten biggest clones make up 1% to 1.3%. Sequencing input: PBMCs or T cells enriched from blood (not recorded which). The receptors come from a man aged 25 to 45 who had recovered from COVID-19. Each CDR3 is given with its conserved first and last residue. The D gene is left open where the match is weak. Some rows mark clone size as missing; the rest say once, few, many or name a class of expanded clone.

D gene	J gene	CDR3 length	V gene	clone size	CDR3 DNA	CDR3 protein
TRBD2	TRBJ2-3	14	TRBV30	once	TGTGCCTGGACGACTAGCGGGAGCACAGATACGCAGTATTTT	CAWTTSGSTDTQYF
.	TRBJ1-1	16	TRBV6-1	.	TGTGCCAGCAGTGAAGTTGCAGGGGTGGTGAACACTGAAGCTTTCTTT	CASSEVAGVVNTEAFF
TRBD2	TRBJ2-5	15	TRBV6-5	.	TGTGCCAGCAGTCGGACTAGCCAACCCCAAGAGACCCAGTACTTC	CASSRTSQPQETQYF
TRBD2	TRBJ2-7	12	TRBV12-3/TRBV12-4	.	TGTGCCAGCACTACGGGGGGCTACGAGCAGTACTTC	CASTTGGYEQYF
TRBD1	TRBJ2-1	15	TRBV7-3	.	TGTGCCAGCAGCCAGGGACAGGGGTTATACAATGAGCAGTTCTTC	CASSQGQGLYNEQFF
.	TRBJ2-2	15	TRBV5-1	few	TGCGCCAGCGAACTTGGCGGGACTGCCACCGGGGAGCTGTTTTTT	CASELGGTATGELFF
.	TRBJ2-7	14	TRBV11-2	.	TGTGCCAGCAGCTTCCAACAGGGAACCTACGAGCAGTACTTC	CASSFQQGTYEQYF
.	TRBJ2-2	14	TRBV3-1/TRBV3-2	.	TGTGCCAGCAGCCAACAGGGAAGTACCGGGGAGCTGTTTTTT	CASSQQGSTGELFF
.	TRBJ1-6	14	TRBV7-2	.	TGTGCCAGCAGCTCGCGCAGGAATAATTCACCCCTCCACTTT	CASSSRRNNSPLHF
.	TRBJ2-1	15	TRBV29-1	.	TGCAGCGTCGATGGTGGTAGCGGTTTTTACAATGAGCAGTTCTTC	CSVDGGSGFYNEQFF
.	TRBJ2-7	13	TRBV6-1	.	TGTGCCAGCAGTGAGGGTGGGGCGTACGAGCAGTACTTC	CASSEGGAYEQYF
.	TRBJ1-4	16	TRBV9	.	TGTGCCAGCAGCCAAGCTGGTGGGCCATTCCTTGAAAAACTGTTTTTT	CASSQAGGPFLEKLFF
TRBD1	TRBJ2-1	12	TRBV2	.	TGTGCCAGCGGGGGACAGATCAATGAGCAGTTCTTC	CASGGQINEQFF
TRBD2	TRBJ2-7	13	TRBV6-2/TRBV6-3	.	TGTGCCAGCAGCCACACTAGCGGGTACGAGCAGTACTTC	CASSHTSGYEQYF
.	TRBJ2-5	10	TRBV20-1	once	TGCAGTGTCTCTGAGGAGACCCAGTACTTC	CSVSEETQYF
TRBD1	TRBJ1-1	16	TRBV27	.	TGTGCCAGCAGTTTCATTCCTACAGGGGCCAACACTGAAGCTTTCTTT	CASSFIPTGANTEAFF
TRBD1	TRBJ1-3	15	TRBV5-1	.	TGCGCCAGCAGCCAACAGGGGGGGTCTGGAAACACCATATATTTT	CASSQQGGSGNTIYF
.	TRBJ1-5	13	TRBV10-3	.	TGTGCCATCAGCAGGACAAGCAATCAGCCCCAGCATTTT	CAISRTSNQPQHF
.	TRBJ1-1	15	TRBV6-5	once	TGTGCCAGCAGCTGGGACACCACAATGAACACTGAAGCTTTCTTT	CASSWDTTMNTEAFF
TRBD2	TRBJ2-1	14	TRBV10-3	once	TGTGCCATCAGTGGACTAGCGGGGGAAAATGAGCAGTTCTTC	CAISGLAGENEQFF
TRBD1	TRBJ2-3	14	TRBV16	.	TGTGCCAGCAGTTTCGACAGGGCGAAAGATACGCAGTATTTT	CASSFDRAKDTQYF
.	TRBJ1-6	16	TRBV19	.	TGTGCCAGTAGTATAGGGAAGGGGATTTATAATTCACCCCTCCACTTT	CASSIGKGIYNSPLHF
.	TRBJ2-5	17	TRBV12-5	.	TGTGCTAGTGGTCCCCCCTACGGGACACCGTACCAAGAGACCCAGTACTTC	CASGPPYGTPYQETQYF
TRBD2	TRBJ2-4	16	TRBV30	.	TGTGCCTGGAGTGTAGGCGGGAGGGCCGTCAAAAACATTCAGTACTTC	CAWSVGGRAVKNIQYF
TRBD2	TRBJ2-1	13	TRBV6-5	.	TGTGCCAGCTTAGCGGGAAGTAAGAGCGGGCAGTTCTTC	CASLAGSKSGQFF
.	TRBJ1-6	16	TRBV27	.	TGTGCCAGCAGTCGGGAACAGGGACCCCTTAATTCACCCCTCCACTTT	CASSREQGPLNSPLHF
TRBD2	TRBJ2-7	13	TRBV5-4	.	TGTGCCAGCAAAGTAGCGGGGGCCTACGAGCAGTACTTC	CASKVAGAYEQYF
.	TRBJ2-7	16	TRBV6-4	once	TGTGCCAGCAGTGACTCATGCGGGCAGGGGATATACGAGCAGTACTTC	CASSDSCGQGIYEQYF
TRBD1	TRBJ2-2	14	TRBV29-1	.	TGCAGCGTTTTCTTAGGGGGCTACACCGGGGAGCTGTTTTTT	CSVFLGGYTGELFF
.	TRBJ1-1	14	TRBV6-2/TRBV6-3	.	TGTGCCAGCAGTCACATACGCGGGAGCCCTGAAGCTTTCTTT	CASSHIRGSPEAFF
TRBD2	TRBJ2-1	14	TRBV24-1	once	TGTGCCAGCCAATTAGCGGGAAAGGATAATGAGCAGTTCTTC	CASQLAGKDNEQFF
.	TRBJ2-3	13	TRBV12-3/TRBV12-4	.	TGTGCCAGTGGACTCCTAATTGACGATACGCAGTATTTT	CASGLLIDDTQYF
.	TRBJ1-3	14	TRBV5-4	.	TGTGCCAGCAGCCCGGCAGGGGTGGAAAACACCATATATTTT	CASSPAGVENTIYF
.	TRBJ1-1	14	TRBV11-1	.	TGTGCCAGCAGCCAGTTACCAGGAACCTTAGAAGCTTTCTTT	CASSQLPGTLEAFF
.	TRBJ1-1	13	TRBV21-1	.	TGTGCCAGCAGCAAAGAAGGGGATACTGAAGCTTTCTTT	CASSKEGDTEAFF
.	TRBJ2-5	13	TRBV11-3	.	TGTGCCAGCAGCTTGAGAGGCCGGGAGACCCAGTACTTC	CASSLRGRETQYF
.	TRBJ2-1	16	TRBV6-5	.	TGTGCCAGCAGTTCAGTCCAGGCAGTACCCTACAATGAGCAGTTCTTC	CASSSVQAVPYNEQFF
.	TRBJ1-1	15	TRBV28	.	TGTGCCAGCAGTCGAGGGGGAGCTCTGGTCTCTGAAGCTTTCTTT	CASSRGGALVSEAFF
.	TRBJ2-2	13	TRBV4-1	.	TGCGCCAGCAGACACAGCAACACCGGGGAGCTGTTTTTT	CASRHSNTGELFF
.	TRBJ2-7	16	TRBV5-1	few	TGCGCCAGCAGCTGGCTCTCAGGACAGTGGTCCTACGAGCAGTACTTC	CASSWLSGQWSYEQYF
.	TRBJ2-7	16	TRBV4-2	.	TGTGCCAGCAGCCAAGAGGATGCGGGAAAATTCTACGAGCAGTACTTC	CASSQEDAGKFYEQYF
TRBD2	TRBJ2-7	15	TRBV27	once	TGTGCCAGCAGTCCGAGACCGGGACTAGCTTACGAGCAGTACTTC	CASSPRPGLAYEQYF